The T cell receptor (beta chain) described here comes from a study of cytomegalovirus exposure and HLA in healthy donors. Findings and caveats of the study: An analysis that was carried out later associated approximately 17,000 TCR beta sequences with HLA alleles at 0.05 false discovery rate. It was reported that the classifier diagnosed cytomegalovirus status with high specificity and sensitivity in both the original and validation cohorts. The study recorded over 150 TCR beta chains that were cytomegalovirus-associated.

As regards this clone: Its specificity is not known.

Primers for the PCR totalled 60 Vbeta and 13 Jbeta. Original methodology: As a later analysis found, there were 80 million to 90 million unique TCR beta chains, of which approximately 10 million were shared. Sequencing was performed with immunoSEQ multiplex PCR; in TCRdb, only in-frame clones are kept and a portion is missing. For V, J and clone size, that table is used; D and trimming come from the DNA. Among under 300,000 clones, 80% to 90% were seen once, and the ten largest hold around 4.2%. J gave up 9 bases and V 2 bases, and 7 bases lay outside the gene matches. The CDR3 has 14 amino acids. Germline CDR1 and CDR2: SGHAT and FQNNGV.

The TCR comes from a man aged 35 to 55 in good health and CMV-seropositive. Sequenced sample: PBMCs. The V and J genes are TRBV11-2 and TRBJ1-3; 7 nucleotides agree with TRBD1. CDR3 sequence: CASSLWTGSGTIYF. As DNA, the CDR3 is TGTGCCAGCAGCTTATGGACAGGCTCAGGCACCATATATTTT.